The T cell receptor beta chain under discussion was sequenced for a study of T and B cells in COVID-19 patients. General study findings and limits: Sorted SARS-CoV-2-responsive or tetramer+ T cells and CD4+, regulatory and CD8+ subsets were not yet sequenced.

BIOMED2 TRB-A/B primer pools were used in multiplex TRB PCR. MiXCR, applied by TCRdb to the multiplex PCR reads, yields one record per CDR3 protein. The repertoire holds 14,000 to 15,000 distinct CDR3 sequences, with roughly 29% as singletons. This CDR3 spans 12 amino acids. Per germline, CDR1 LNHDA and CDR2 SQIVND (reference sequence). Trimming removed 7 bases from V and 10 bases from J, with 16 bases in between. This clonotype was seen a handful of times. Its antigen is not identified. Each TRB amplification used about 250-550 ng of genomic DNA from blood. The receptor was isolated from a human donor who had recovered from COVID-19. Sequencing used blood. This chain joins TRBV19 and TRBJ1-1; no reliable D call. Written as DNA, the CDR3 is TGTGCCAGTACACAGTCCGGATGGGTAGCTTTCTTT. Protein sequence: CASTQSGWVAFF.